One sample yielded the 4 T cell receptor beta chains listed below, sequenced in a study of breast tumors, draining lymph nodes, adjacent tissues. TCRdb re-called the multiplex PCR reads through MiXCR, storing one row per CDR3 protein. This sample carries 180,000 or so distinct CDR3 sequences, around a third of them seen once, and the ten largest clones take 3% to 4.5%. Samples came from axillary lymph nodes draining the breast cancer. Specimen: axillary lymph node tissue. The origin of the receptors is a female donor with breast cancer. Some clones in this sample may be carry-over from other donors' samples.

This clonotype has ten or more counts. The chain employs TRBV7-8 and TRBJ2-1; D assignment may be TRBD1 or TRBD2 (6 bases each). This CDR3 contains 17 residues. CDR1 and CDR2 from the germline V gene are SGHVS and FQNEAQ. V was shortened by 4 bases and J by 6 bases, with 22 bases between the two germline ends. Here the CDR3 DNA reads TGTGCCAGCAGCTCGGGGGCAGGGAAGAGGAAGGGCAATGAGCAGTTCTTC. It translates to CASSSGAGKRKGNEQFF. The full variable domain, its missing parts supplied by reference TRBV7-8 and TRBJ2-1, is GAGVSQSPRYKVAKRGQDVALRCDPISGHVSLFWYQQALGQGPEFLTYFQNEAQLDKSGLPSDRFFAERPEGSVSTLKIQRTQQEDSAVYLCASSSGAGKRKGNEQFFGPGTRLTVL.

At least ten counts were recorded for this clonotype. The J gene is TRBJ2-1, the V gene TRBV19; TRBD2 is a possible D gene (6 bases). V was clipped by 4 bases and J by 10 bases, with 14 bases between them. Germline loops: CDR1 LNHDA, CDR2 SQIVND (reference sequence). The CDR3 loop spans 13 amino acids. For the CDR3, the DNA is TGTGCCAGTAGTACTCAAGCCGGGGGAGAGCAGTTCTTC. This translates into CASSTQAGGEQFF.

In this sample, this clonotype turned up many times. The chain links TRBV24-1 to TRBJ2-3, with TRBD2 matching over 12 bases. In germline, CDR1 is KGHDR, CDR2 SFDVKD. The CDR3 contains 14 residues. After removal of 9 bases from V and 5 bases from J, the junction contained 5 bases not matched to a gene. CDR3: CATSGTSGLDTQYF. CDR3 DNA sequence: TGTGCCACCTCCGGGACTAGCGGGTTAGATACGCAGTATTTT.

Notes on this clonotype: A read error may produce the germline difference seen at one junction end. The chain combines TRBV13 with TRBJ2-7, with D perhaps TRBD1 (5 bases). The CDR3 has 13 residues. CDR1 PRHDT and CDR2 FYEKMQ come from the germline V gene (reference sequence). Here the CDR3 reads CASSPPRGYERYF. The CDR3 nucleotides are TGTGCCAGCAGCCCCCCAAGGGGCTACGAGCGGTACTTC.